This T cell receptor (beta chain) is from a study of blood T cell repertoires in COVID-19. Looking at the study overall: The study drew acute and convalescent COVID-19 samples from the United States, Italy and Spain.

Produced via immunoSEQ multiplex PCR; TCRdb's table is partial and in-frame only. The repertoire has 130,000 to 150,000 clones, approximately 89% of them found once; the top ten carry around 1.6%. J gave up 2 bases and V 5 bases, and 7 bases lay outside the gene matches. From germline, CDR1 is SGHTA and CDR2 FQGNSA. The CDR3 has 17 residues. This receptor was taken from a human donor in a cohort sampled during active COVID-19. The chain is built from TRBV7-2 and TRBJ2-3; TRBD2 aligns across 13 bases. The specimen was peripheral blood. DNA for the CDR3: TGTGCCAGCAGCCCTAGGACTAGCGGGGGCTCCACAGATACGCAGTATTTT. This codes for CASSPRTSGGSTDTQYF.